The T cell receptor (beta chain) under discussion was sequenced for a study of identifying expanded T cells in peripheral blood. The protocol was immunoSEQ multiplex PCR, while the TCRdb copy is restricted to in-frame clones and leaves out a portion. The table lists about 130,000 clones, approximately 86% of them singletons, with 7.5% to 9% in the top ten. With respect to this clone: Its antigen remains unidentified.

General study findings and limits: Across healthy donors, higher total template counts meant significantly greater approximately 2-week count variance.

The TCR comes from a person aged 18-69 years in good health. The specimen was blood.

CDR3 in amino acids: CAISQISSYEQYF. The CDR3 nucleotides are TGTGCCATCAGCCAGATAAGCTCCTACGAGCAGTACTTC. The chain joins TRBV10-3 to TRBJ2-7; D unclear. Per the germline V gene, CDR1 is ENHRY and CDR2 is SYGVKD. The CDR3 has 13 amino acids. The ends were cut back, 6 bases at V and 0 bases at J, with 9 bases in the middle.